The 2 T cell receptor beta chains given below trace back to one sample, sequenced in a study of shared clonotypes between healthy human individuals. Naive CD8 cells lacked CD45RO and underwent positive selection for CCR7, leaving out terminally differentiated effector memory CD45RA+ cells. Sequencing was performed with immunoSEQ multiplex PCR; in TCRdb, only in-frame clones are kept and a portion is missing. The sample yields around 1.9 million clones, approximately 92% seen once. The sample consisted of naive CD8+ T cells from PBMCs. The origin of the receptors is a man in his late teens or twenties in good health. Some clones in this sample may be carry-over from other donors' samples.

The chain has TRBV9 and TRBJ2-1, with D perhaps given as TRBD1 or TRBD2 (5 bases each). V lost 0 bases and J 5 bases, leaving 15 bases between the germline ends. This CDR3 comprises 16 residues. Germline CDR1 reads SGDLS; CDR2 reads YYNGEE. The CDR3 here is CASSVGVLRGDNEQFF. In DNA form, the CDR3 reads TGTGCCAGCAGCGTAGGTGTCCTTAGAGGGGACAATGAGCAGTTCTTC.

V usage is TRBV27 and J usage is TRBJ1-6; no reliable D call. With 3 bases removed from V and 7 bases from J, the gap between germline ends came to 13 bases. Germline CDR1 MNHEY, CDR2 SMNVEV (reference sequence). There are 15 residues in the CDR3. For the CDR3, the DNA is TGTGCCAGCAGTTTTGTAGGGCTCATGAATTCACCCCTCCACTTT. Amino acid sequence: CASSFVGLMNSPLHF.